The 18 T cell receptor beta chains below were found in one sample sequenced in a study of T cell repertoires in cytomegalovirus infection. No antigens are known for them. TCRdb fed the reads into MiXCR, producing one record per CDR3 protein. This repertoire shows fewer than 350,000 distinct CDR3 sequences, just under 30% found once; its top ten account for about 20%. Here the sequenced sample was cultured PBMCs, taken from culture after CMV antigen stimulation. These receptors came from a human donor in good health (CMV status not recorded). Some clones in this sample may be carry-over from other donors' samples.

This rearrangement joins TRBV6-1 to TRBJ2-7; 9 bases fit TRBD2. This CDR3 comprises 16 residues. V lost 2 bases and J lost 0; bases outside the gene matches: 5. Germline assignment: CDR1 MNHNS and CDR2 SASEGT. The CDR3 loop reads CASSERLAGYSYEQYF. For the CDR3, the DNA is TGTGCCAGCAGTGAACGGCTAGCGGGATACTCCTACGAGCAGTACTTC.

This clonotype was observed a handful of times. The chain links TRBV5-1 to TRBJ2-5; 8 positions agree with TRBD1. The germline V gene encodes CDR1 SGHRS and CDR2 YFSETQ. This CDR3 spans 15 amino acids. J was trimmed by 4 bases and V by 2 bases; bases with no gene match: 7. This CDR3 is CASSFVGQDGETQYF. For the CDR3, the DNA is TGCGCCAGCAGCTTCGTGGGACAGGATGGAGAGACCCAGTACTTC.

This clonotype came up a few times. V usage is TRBV19 and J usage is TRBJ1-1; the match to TRBD1 covers 7 bases. Germline V gene lookup returns CDR1 LNHDA and CDR2 SQIVND (reference sequence). The V gene end was trimmed by 8 bases and the J gene end by 0 bases; junction bases not matched to a gene: 6. The CDR3 is made up of 14 amino acids. The CDR3 region has the DNA TGTGCCAGTTCCGGGACAGCGATGAACACTGAAGCTTTCTTT. This encodes CASSGTAMNTEAFF.

This clonotype was seen a few times. CDR3 DNA sequence: TGTGCCAGCAGCTTAGTCAGGGGAGGTGGCTACACCTTC. Protein product: CASSLVRGGGYTF. The gene calls are TRBV7-2 and TRBJ1-2; D might be TRBD1 (6 bases). This CDR3 contains 13 residues. From germline, CDR1 is SGHTA and CDR2 FQGNSA. The V gene lost 1 base and the J gene lost 7 bases, with 10 bases spanning the gap.

The table lists this clonotype with many counts. The rearrangement joins TRBV7-2 to TRBJ2-1; D may match TRBD1 or TRBD2 (5 bases each). This CDR3 has 15 amino acids. Trimming stripped 5 bases from V and 0 bases from J, with 11 bases between. The germline CDR1 and CDR2 sequences are SGHTA and FQGNSA. In nucleotides, the CDR3 is TGTGCCAGCAGCCCGGGACGAAGCTCCTACAATGAGCAGTTCTTC. Its protein is CASSPGRSSYNEQFF.

The V and J genes are TRBV19 and TRBJ2-7, with 7 bases aligning to TRBD1. The germline V gene encodes CDR1 LNHDA and CDR2 SQIVND (reference sequence). CDR3 length: 15 amino acids. The junction had 8 bases not matched to a gene; V was cut back by 5 bases and J by 1 base. For the CDR3, the DNA is TGTGCCAGTAGTCTAACCCTCAGGGGGTCCTACGAGCAGTACTTC. Encoded protein: CASSLTLRGSYEQYF.

This clonotype was counted only a few times. The CDR3 region is CASSGDRDEKLFF. In nucleotides, the CDR3 is TGTGCCAGCAGCGGGGACAGGGATGAAAAACTGTTTTTT. The chain has TRBV11-1 and TRBJ1-4; 9 bases line up with TRBD1. The J segment lost 6 bases and the V segment lost 5 bases, leaving 1 base of the junction unmatched. Per germline, CDR1 SGHAT and CDR2 FQDESV (reference sequence). This CDR3 spans 13 amino acids.

This chain links TRBV30 with TRBJ2-1; the D call may be TRBD1 or TRBD2 (5 bases each). The CDR3 runs 13 residues. With 4 bases removed from V and 6 bases from J, the gap between germline ends came to 13 bases. Germline V gene lookup returns CDR1 GTSNPN and CDR2 SVGIG (reference sequence). This CDR3 is CAWTMGPPNEQFF. The CDR3 DNA sequence: TGTGCCTGGACTATGGGACCCCCCAATGAGCAGTTCTTC.

This clonotype was seen only a few times. The V gene is TRBV7-9, the J gene TRBJ1-1, with 9 bases aligning to TRBD1. Trimming removed 5 bases from V and 10 bases from J; junction bases left unmatched: 2. The CDR3 is 11 residues long. Germline CDR1 and CDR2: SEHNR and FQNEAQ (reference sequence). CDR3 loop: CASSPDRGAFF. CDR3 in DNA: TGTGCCAGCAGCCCGGACAGGGGAGCTTTCTTT.

This clonotype was seen a few times. V usage is TRBV6-2 or TRBV6-3 and J usage is TRBJ1-5; D unclear. Per germline, CDR1 MNHEY and CDR2 SVGEGT. The length of the CDR3 is 17 residues. Deletions cut 2 bases from V and 6 bases from J, with 20 bases between. CDR3 DNA sequence: TGTGCCAGCAGTTACGCGACCCTGACTAAGAGGAGTCAGCCCCAGCATTTT. The encoded protein is CASSYATLTKRSQPQHF.

This clonotype has a handful of counts. The chain couples TRBV7-2 to TRBJ2-5; no firm D call. CDR3 length: 13 residues. Deletions cut 5 bases from V and 5 bases from J, with 12 bases between. Looked up from germline, CDR1 is SGHTA and CDR2 is FQGNSA. The chain's CDR3 is CASSRSEWETQYF. CDR3 DNA: TGTGCCAGCAGCCGGTCGGAGTGGGAGACCCAGTACTTC.

This clonotype turned up a few times. This sequence joins TRBV29-1 and TRBJ1-2; 8 bases agree with TRBD1. V dropped 4 bases and J dropped 4; count of bases not matched to a gene: 5. CDR1 is SQVTM, CDR2 ANQGSEA, per germline. The length of the CDR3 is 13 residues. For the CDR3, the DNA is TGCAGCGTTGCGTGGGACAGGTTCTATGGCTACACCTTC. Its protein product is CSVAWDRFYGYTF.

At least ten counts were recorded for this clonotype. V usage is TRBV7-2 and J usage is TRBJ1-6, with TRBD1 matching over 8 bases. This CDR3 is 18 amino acids long. Unmatched junction bases numbered 10, after V lost 5 bases and J lost 1 base. CDR1 is SGHTA and CDR2 is FQGNSA in the germline V gene. The DNA for the CDR3 is TGTGCCAGCAGCCCATCGGTAGACAGGGGATCCTATAATTCACCCCTCCACTTT. Its translation: CASSPSVDRGSYNSPLHF. Together with reference TRBV7-2 and TRBJ1-6, the CDR3 gives the full variable domain: GAGVSQSPSNKVTEKGKDVELRCDPISGHTALYWYRQSLGQGLEFLIYFQGNSAPDKSGLPSDRFSAERTGGSVSTLTIQRTQQEDSAVYLCASSPSVDRGSYNSPLHFGNGTRLTVT.

The chain's CDR3 is CASSLEGGYNEQFF. The CDR3 coding sequence is TGTGCCAGCAGCTTAGAAGGGGGCTACAATGAGCAGTTCTTC. The chain links TRBV11-2 to TRBJ2-1, with D possibly matching TRBD1 (6 bases). Germline V gene sequence: CDR1 SGHAT, CDR2 FQNNGV. Trimming shortened V by 0 bases and J by 3 bases, and 6 bases separated the two germline ends. The CDR3 is 14 amino acids.

This clonotype appeared a few times. The V and J genes are TRBV28 and TRBJ2-7; D possibly corresponds to TRBD1 (6 bases). V shed 7 bases and J shed 1 base, with 20 bases lying between them. CDR1 is MDHEN, CDR2 SYDVKM, per germline. This CDR3 comprises 16 residues. Here the CDR3 reads CASTPRVGQLSYEQYF. Written as DNA, the CDR3 is TGTGCCAGCACACCGAGGGTGGGACAACTATCCTACGAGCAGTACTTC.

V gene TRBV6-8 combines with J gene TRBJ2-1, with 11 bases lining up with TRBD2. Germline V gene data show CDR1 as MNHGY and CDR2 as SAAAGT. The V gene end was trimmed by 4 bases and the J gene end by 9 bases; junction bases not matched to a gene: 14. This CDR3 spans 17 amino acids. The CDR3, as DNA: TGTGCCAGCAGTTTCCTGCCGGGACTAGCGGCGAGTCGTGAGCAGTTCTTC. It yields the protein CASSFLPGLAASREQFF.

This clonotype was counted only a few times. This CDR3 reads CASTLHRQGKAFF. The CDR3 bases are TGTGCCAGCACCCTACACCGCCAGGGGAAAGCTTTCTTT. This chain uses TRBV12-3 or TRBV12-4 with TRBJ1-1; D might be TRBD1 (6 bases). This CDR3 contains 13 residues. V was pared by 7 bases and J by 9 bases, with 18 bases between.

This clonotype was seen only a few times. This chain uses TRBV4-2 with TRBJ1-1; 8 bases match TRBD1. CDR1 LGHNA and CDR2 YNFKEQ come from the germline V gene. V trimming: 3 bases; J trimming: 2 bases; junction bases outside the gene matches: 8. The CDR3 covers 16 residues. Written as DNA, the CDR3 is TGTGCCAGCAGCCAGGGGGGGGACAGGTTAAACACTGAAGCTTTCTTT. It yields the protein CASSQGGDRLNTEAFF.